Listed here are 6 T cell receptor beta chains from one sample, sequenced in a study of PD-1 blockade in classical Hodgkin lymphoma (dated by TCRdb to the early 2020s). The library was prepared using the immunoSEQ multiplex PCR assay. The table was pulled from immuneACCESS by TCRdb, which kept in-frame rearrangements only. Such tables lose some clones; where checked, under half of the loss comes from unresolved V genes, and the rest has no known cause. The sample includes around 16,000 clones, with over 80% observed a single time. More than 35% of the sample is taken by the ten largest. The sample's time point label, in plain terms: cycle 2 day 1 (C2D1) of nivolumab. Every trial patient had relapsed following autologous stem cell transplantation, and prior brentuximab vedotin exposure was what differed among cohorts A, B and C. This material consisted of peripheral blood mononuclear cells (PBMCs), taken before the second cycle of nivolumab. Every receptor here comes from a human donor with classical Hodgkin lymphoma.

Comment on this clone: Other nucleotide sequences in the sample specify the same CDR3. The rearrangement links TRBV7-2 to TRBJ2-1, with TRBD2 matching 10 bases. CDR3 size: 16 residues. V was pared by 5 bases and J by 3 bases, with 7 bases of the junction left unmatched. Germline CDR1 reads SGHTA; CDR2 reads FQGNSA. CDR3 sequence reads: CASSVQLAGGYNEQFF. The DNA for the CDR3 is TGTGCCAGCAGCGTACAATTAGCGGGAGGCTACAATGAGCAGTTCTTC.

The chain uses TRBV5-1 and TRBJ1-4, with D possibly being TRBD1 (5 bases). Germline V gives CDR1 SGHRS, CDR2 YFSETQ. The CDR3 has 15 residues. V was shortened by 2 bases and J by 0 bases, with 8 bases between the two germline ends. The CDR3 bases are TGCGCCAGCAGCTTTGGACAATCAACTAATGAAAAACTGTTTTTT. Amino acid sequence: CASSFGQSTNEKLFF.

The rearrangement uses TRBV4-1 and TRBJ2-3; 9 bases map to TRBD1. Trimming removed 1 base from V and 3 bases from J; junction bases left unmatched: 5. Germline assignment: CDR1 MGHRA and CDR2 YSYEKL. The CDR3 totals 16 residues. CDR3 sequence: CASSQVRGQGTDTQYF. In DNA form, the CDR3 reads TGCGCCAGCAGCCAAGTAAGGGGACAGGGAACAGATACGCAGTATTTT.

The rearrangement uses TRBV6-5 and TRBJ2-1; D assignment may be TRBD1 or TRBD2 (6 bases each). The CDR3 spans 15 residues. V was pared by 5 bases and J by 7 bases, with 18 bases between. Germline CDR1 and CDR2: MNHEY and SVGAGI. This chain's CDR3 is CASSGGTKSRNEQFF. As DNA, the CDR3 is TGTGCCAGCAGTGGCGGGACAAAGTCCCGGAATGAGCAGTTCTTC.

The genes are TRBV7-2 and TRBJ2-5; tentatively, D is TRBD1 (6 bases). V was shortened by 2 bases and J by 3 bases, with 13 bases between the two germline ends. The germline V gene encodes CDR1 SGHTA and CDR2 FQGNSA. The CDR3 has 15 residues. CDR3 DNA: TGTGCCAGCAGCTTATGGGACACGGATAAAGAGACCCAGTACTTC. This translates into CASSLWDTDKETQYF.

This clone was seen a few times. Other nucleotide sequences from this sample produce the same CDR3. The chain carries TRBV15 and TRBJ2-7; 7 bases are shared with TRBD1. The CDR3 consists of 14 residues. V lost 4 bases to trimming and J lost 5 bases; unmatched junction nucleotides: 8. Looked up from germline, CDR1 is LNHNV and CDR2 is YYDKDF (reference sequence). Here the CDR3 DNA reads TGTGCCACCAGCACCCAAACAGGGGCGGACGAGCAGTACTTC. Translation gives CATSTQTGADEQYF.